The 17 T cell receptor beta chains below were found in one sample sequenced in a study of cytomegalovirus exposure and HLA in healthy donors. With 60 Vbeta and 13 Jbeta primers, the PCR was carried out. The protocol was immunoSEQ multiplex PCR, while the TCRdb copy is restricted to in-frame clones and leaves out a portion. The data show 200,000 to 250,000 clones, about 75% seen once. Sequencing was carried out using PBMCs. These receptors were taken from a woman aged 25 to 39 in good health and CMV-seronegative.

This chain uses TRBV11-1 with TRBJ2-5; 10 nucleotides match TRBD2. The DNA end favors TRBJ2-7, so the J call may be wrong. In germline, CDR1 is SGHAT, CDR2 FQDESV (reference sequence). The CDR3 totals 14 residues. The CDR3 sequence is CASSWTSGAYEQYF. Written as DNA, the CDR3 is TGTGCCAGCAGCTGGACTAGCGGAGCCTACGAGCAGTACTTC.

A note on this clone: The junction differs from germline at one of its ends, possibly a read error. This chain joins TRBV12-5 and TRBJ1-4; D gene ambiguous. This CDR3 contains 11 residues. CDR1 is LGHNT and CDR2 is FRNRAP in the germline V gene. The CDR3 loop is CASGLAEKLFF. In nucleotides, the CDR3 is TGTGCTAGTGGGTTGGCGGAGAAACTGTTTTTT.

By share, this clone counts as medium-sized. The rearrangement joins TRBV5-6 to TRBJ1-1; D is perhaps TRBD1 (6 bases). V was shortened by 6 bases and J by 4 bases, with 13 bases between the two germline ends. Germline V gene sequence: CDR1 SGHDT, CDR2 YYEEEE. The CDR3 has 13 amino acids. The CDR3 protein is CASKVQGSTEAFF. CDR3 sequence (DNA): TGTGCCAGCAAGGTACAGGGAAGCACTGAAGCTTTCTTT.

The chain couples TRBV6-6 to TRBJ1-2, with a weak D call TRBD1 (5 bases). CDR1 and CDR2 from the germline V gene are MNHNY and SVGAGI (reference sequence). The V end was cut by 7 bases, the J end by 4 bases, with 10 bases between. The CDR3 has 12 amino acids. This CDR3 reads CASKDGGYGYTF. The CDR3 bases are TGTGCCAGCAAGGACGGGGGCTATGGCTACACCTTC.

The rearrangement uses TRBV19 and TRBJ2-3; 8 nucleotides line up with TRBD1. The V and J ends lost 1 base and 3 bases, in that order; junction bases with no gene match: 3. CDR1 and CDR2 (germline): LNHDA, SQIVND (reference sequence). The CDR3 has 15 residues. The CDR3 bases are TGTGCCAGTAGTATAGGGGACAGGTCGACAGATACGCAGTATTTT. Protein product: CASSIGDRSTDTQYF. The full variable domain, with the rest looked up from reference TRBV19 and TRBJ2-3, is DGGITQSPKYLFRKEGQNVTLSCEQNLNHDAMYWYRQDPGQGLRLIYYSQIVNDFQKGDIAEGYSVSREKKESFPLTVTSAQKNPTAFYLCASSIGDRSTDTQYFGPGTRLTVL.

This clone was found a few times. This chain joins TRBV7-9 and TRBJ1-1; tentative D call: TRBD1 (6 bases). V dropped 2 bases and J dropped 6 bases, with 10 bases sitting between them. Germline V gene data show CDR1 as SEHNR and CDR2 as FQNEAQ (reference sequence). The CDR3 length is 13 residues. Here the CDR3 reads CASSLTGFSEAFF. The CDR3 bases are TGTGCCAGCAGCTTAACAGGGTTTTCTGAAGCTTTCTTT.

This chain links TRBV6-6 with TRBJ2-7; a weak D match, TRBD2 (7 bases). CDR1 MNHNY and CDR2 SVGAGI come from the germline V gene (reference sequence). The CDR3 is made up of 16 amino acids. The V and J ends lost 2 bases and 6 bases respectively, with 20 bases between them. CDR3 loop: CASSYDPGGDGGEQYF. The DNA for the CDR3 is TGTGCCAGCAGTTACGATCCGGGGGGCGACGGCGGCGAGCAGTACTTC.

V is TRBV6-1 and J is TRBJ1-4; 7 bases align to TRBD1. Trimming at V came to 4 bases and at J to 8 bases, leaving 7 bases not matched to a gene. Germline CDR1 reads MNHNS; CDR2 reads SASEGT. The length of the CDR3 is 14 residues. CDR3 DNA sequence: TGTGCCAGCAGTGTTCACAGGGGTGGCGAAAAACTGTTTTTT. It encodes CASSVHRGGEKLFF.

The rearrangement joins TRBV5-4 to TRBJ2-7; D not resolved. Deletions cut 3 bases from V and 5 bases from J, with 15 bases between. Germline loops: CDR1 SGHNT, CDR2 YYREEE (reference sequence). This CDR3 region has 14 residues. CDR3 in amino acids: CASSSVPRAHEQYF. The CDR3 coding sequence is TGTGCCAGCAGCTCCGTACCGCGCGCCCACGAGCAGTACTTC.

This clone was counted a few times. This sequence joins TRBV6-5 and TRBJ2-1; D is possibly TRBD1 (5 bases). Trimming took off 7 bases at V and 3 bases at J, with 16 bases between the two ends. Germline V gene data show CDR1 as MNHEY and CDR2 as SVGAGI. CDR3 length: 15 residues. The CDR3 region is CASTLGQLSYNEQFF. CDR3 DNA sequence: TGTGCCAGCACCTTAGGACAACTAAGCTACAATGAGCAGTTCTTC.

The V and J genes are TRBV7-3 and TRBJ2-1; D is perhaps TRBD1 (5 bases). The CDR3 extends over 14 amino acids. Trimming shortened V by 5 bases and J by 6 bases, and 14 bases separated the two germline ends. Germline V gene data show CDR1 as SGHTA and CDR2 as FQGTGA. Written as DNA, the CDR3 is TGTGCCAGCAGCCCCCAGGGATCAGGCAATGAGCAGTTCTTC. Protein: CASSPQGSGNEQFF.

The chain joins TRBV5-1 to TRBJ1-3; TRBD1 agrees at 7 bases. After removal of 0 bases from V and 0 bases from J, the junction contained 0 bases not matched to a gene. Germline values: CDR1 SGHRS, CDR2 YFSETQ. The CDR3 contains 15 residues. This CDR3 reads CASSLAGGSGNTIYF. Written as DNA, the CDR3 is TGCGCCAGCAGCTTGGCAGGGGGCTCTGGAAACACCATATATTTT. Full variable domain (missing parts from reference TRBV5-1 and TRBJ1-3): KAGVTQTPRYLIKTRGQQVTLSCSPISGHRSVSWYQQTPGQGLQFLFEYFSETQRNKGNFPGRFSGRQFSNSRSEMNVSTLELGDSALYLCASSLAGGSGNTIYFGEGSWLTVV.

This clone was detected only once. The rearrangement links TRBV9 to TRBJ2-7, with D uncertain. This CDR3 comprises 13 residues. In germline, CDR1 is SGDLS, CDR2 YYNGEE. V was clipped by 0 bases and J by 3 bases, with 7 bases between them. This CDR3 is CASSVDIFYEQYF. Here the CDR3 DNA reads TGTGCCAGCAGCGTAGATATTTTCTACGAGCAGTACTTC.

The rearrangement links TRBV9 to TRBJ2-5; 9 bases are shared with TRBD2. The length of the CDR3 is 15 residues. Looked up from germline, CDR1 is SGDLS and CDR2 is YYNGEE. Trimming took 2 bases from V and 5 from J; bases not matched to a gene: 7. This chain's CDR3 is CASSVLAGFGETQYF. The CDR3 DNA reads TGTGCCAGCAGCGTCCTAGCGGGATTCGGGGAGACCCAGTACTTC.

The chain carries TRBV4-1 and TRBJ2-7, with 7 bases identical to TRBD1. After removal of 1 base from V and 1 base from J, the junction contained 4 bases not matched to a gene. CDR3 length: 15 residues. Germline V gene sequence: CDR1 MGHRA, CDR2 YSYEKL. CDR3 amino acids: CASSQVGGASYEQYF. The CDR3 nucleotides read TGCGCCAGCAGCCAAGTAGGGGGCGCATCCTACGAGCAGTACTTC.

The V call is TRBV19, the J call TRBJ2-7; 9 bases fit TRBD1. V lost 3 bases and J lost 2; bases outside the gene matches: 8. The germline gives CDR1 LNHDA, CDR2 SQIVND (reference sequence). The CDR3 contains 16 residues. In nucleotides, the CDR3 is TGTGCCAGTAGTATCCTACCGGGACAGGGAACCTACGAGCAGTACTTC. As protein: CASSILPGQGTYEQYF.

The rearrangement joins TRBV2 to TRBJ2-1, with 12 bases identical to TRBD1. This CDR3 comprises 15 residues. V trimming: 4 bases; J trimming: 9 bases; junction bases outside the gene matches: 7. Looked up from germline, CDR1 is SNHLY and CDR2 is FYNNEI. The CDR3 DNA sequence: TGTGCCAGCAGTGGAGCGGGACAGGGGGCTGGTGAGCAGTTCTTC. Protein: CASSGAGQGAGEQFF.